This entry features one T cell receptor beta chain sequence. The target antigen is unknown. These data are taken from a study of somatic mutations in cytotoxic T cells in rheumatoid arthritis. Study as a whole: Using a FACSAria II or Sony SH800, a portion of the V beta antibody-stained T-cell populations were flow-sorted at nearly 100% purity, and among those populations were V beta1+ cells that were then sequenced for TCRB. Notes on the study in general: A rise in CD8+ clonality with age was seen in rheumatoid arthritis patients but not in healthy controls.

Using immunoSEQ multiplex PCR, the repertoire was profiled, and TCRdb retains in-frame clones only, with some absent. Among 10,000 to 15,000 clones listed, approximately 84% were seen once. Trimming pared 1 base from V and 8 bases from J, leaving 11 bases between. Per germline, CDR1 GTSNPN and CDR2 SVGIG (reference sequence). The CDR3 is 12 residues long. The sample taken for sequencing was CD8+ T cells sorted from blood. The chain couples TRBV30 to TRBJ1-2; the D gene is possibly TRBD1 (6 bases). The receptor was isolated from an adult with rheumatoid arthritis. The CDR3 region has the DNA TGTGCCTGGAGTGGGGCAGGGGACGGCTACACCTTC. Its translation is CAWSGAGDGYTF.